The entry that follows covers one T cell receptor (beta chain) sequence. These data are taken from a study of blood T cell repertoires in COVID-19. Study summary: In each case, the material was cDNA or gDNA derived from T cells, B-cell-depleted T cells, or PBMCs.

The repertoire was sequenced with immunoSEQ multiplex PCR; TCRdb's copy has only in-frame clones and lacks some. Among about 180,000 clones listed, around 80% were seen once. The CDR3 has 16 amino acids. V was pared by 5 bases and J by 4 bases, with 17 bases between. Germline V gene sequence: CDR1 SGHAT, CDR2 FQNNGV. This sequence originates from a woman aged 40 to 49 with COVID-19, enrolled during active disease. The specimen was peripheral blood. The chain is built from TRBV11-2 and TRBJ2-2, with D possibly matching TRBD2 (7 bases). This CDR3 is CASSPRGGEGTGELFF. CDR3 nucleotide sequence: TGTGCCAGCAGCCCGAGAGGGGGGGAAGGCACCGGGGAGCTGTTTTTT.